Presented here are 9 T cell receptor beta chains from one specimen sequenced in a study of blood T cell repertoires in COVID-19. The repertoire was sequenced with immunoSEQ multiplex PCR; TCRdb's copy has only in-frame clones and lacks some. Of roughly 140,000 clones listed, around 80% are singletons. The sequenced material came from PBMCs or T cells enriched from blood (not recorded which). These receptor sequences come from a woman under 30 who had been exposed to COVID-19.

The chain joins TRBV27 to TRBJ1-2; 8 nucleotides align to TRBD1. V lost 2 bases, J lost 4 bases, and 3 bases stayed unmatched. CDR3 size: 14 residues. The V gene's germline CDR1 is MNHEY and CDR2 SMNVEV (reference sequence). CDR3 DNA sequence: TGTGCCAGCAGTTTAACAGGGGGTTTCTATGGCTACACCTTC. The encoded protein is CASSLTGGFYGYTF.

This chain joins TRBV3-1 (or the pseudogene TRBV3-2) and TRBJ2-7; D is possibly TRBD2 (5 bases). Germline CDR1 reads LGHDT; CDR2 reads YNNKEL (reference sequence). Trimming shortened V by 9 bases and J by 5 bases, and 20 bases separated the two germline ends. The CDR3 loop spans 14 amino acids. The DNA for the CDR3 is TGTGCCAGAAAAAGGAGACTCCAGAGGGACGAGCAGTACTTC. This translates into CARKRRLQRDEQYF.

This rearrangement joins TRBV6-2 or TRBV6-3 to TRBJ1-1; 9 nucleotides agree with TRBD1. Germline values: CDR1 MNHEY, CDR2 SVGEGT. After removal of 5 bases from V and 4 bases from J, the junction contained 8 bases not matched to a gene. CDR3 size: 15 residues. Written as DNA, the CDR3 is TGTGCCAGCAGTCGGACAGGGGATGGTTTCACTGAAGCTTTCTTT. This translates into CASSRTGDGFTEAFF.

This clone was seen a few times. V gene TRBV6-2 or TRBV6-3 combines with J gene TRBJ2-1; possible D gene TRBD2, 5 bases. The CDR3 loop spans 13 amino acids. CDR1 and CDR2 (germline): MNHEY, SVGEGT. V shed 6 bases and J shed 4 bases, with 10 bases lying between them. The CDR3 DNA sequence: TGTGCCAGCAGCCAGGAGGAGTACAATGAGCAGTTCTTC. Translating it yields CASSQEEYNEQFF.

The chain employs TRBV5-6 and TRBJ1-5, with TRBD1 matching 8 bases. Unmatched junction bases numbered 8, after V lost 3 bases and J lost 6 bases. This CDR3 contains 15 residues. The germline CDR1 and CDR2 sequences are SGHDT and YYEEEE. The CDR3 reads CASSWGQGAGQPQHF. The CDR3 DNA reads as TGTGCCAGCAGCTGGGGTCAGGGGGCAGGTCAGCCCCAGCATTTT.

The gene calls are TRBV5-4 and TRBJ1-4; 9 bases line up with TRBD1. This CDR3 spans 17 amino acids. The V segment lost 4 bases and the J segment 1 base; nucleotides outside the gene matches: 8. Germline V gene sequence: CDR1 SGHNT, CDR2 YYREEE (reference sequence). CDR3 DNA: TGTGCCAGCAGCCTGGACAGGGGAGGAGAAACTAATGAAAAACTGTTTTTT. Its protein is CASSLDRGGETNEKLFF.

This sequence joins TRBV18 and TRBJ1-3, with TRBD1 as a possible D gene (5 bases). Germline values: CDR1 KGHSH, CDR2 LQKENI. This CDR3 comprises 14 residues. V was clipped by 0 bases and J by 2 bases, with 5 bases between them. CDR3 sequence reads: CASSPPTAGNTIYF. The CDR3 DNA is TGTGCCAGCTCACCACCGACAGCTGGAAACACCATATATTTT.

CDR3 bases: TGTGCCACGGGCGGGGGACAGGGGACGTTCTACGAGCAGTACTTC. Encoded protein: CATGGGQGTFYEQYF. The chain combines TRBV6-5 with TRBJ2-7, with 10 bases identical to TRBD1. The trim removed 10 bases at V and 3 bases at J, leaving 12 bases unmatched. Germline-derived CDR1 and CDR2 are MNHEY and SVGAGI. CDR3 length: 15 residues.

CDR3 protein: CASSQETGGYTIYF. CDR3 coding DNA: TGTGCCAGCAGCCAAGAGACAGGAGGTTACACCATATATTTT. The rearrangement uses TRBV3-1 (or the pseudogene TRBV3-2) and TRBJ1-3; weak D call: TRBD1 (6 bases). CDR1 and CDR2 from the germline V gene are LGHDT and YNNKEL (reference sequence). The V end was cut by 0 bases, the J end by 8 bases, with 11 bases between. The CDR3 sequence is 14 residues long.